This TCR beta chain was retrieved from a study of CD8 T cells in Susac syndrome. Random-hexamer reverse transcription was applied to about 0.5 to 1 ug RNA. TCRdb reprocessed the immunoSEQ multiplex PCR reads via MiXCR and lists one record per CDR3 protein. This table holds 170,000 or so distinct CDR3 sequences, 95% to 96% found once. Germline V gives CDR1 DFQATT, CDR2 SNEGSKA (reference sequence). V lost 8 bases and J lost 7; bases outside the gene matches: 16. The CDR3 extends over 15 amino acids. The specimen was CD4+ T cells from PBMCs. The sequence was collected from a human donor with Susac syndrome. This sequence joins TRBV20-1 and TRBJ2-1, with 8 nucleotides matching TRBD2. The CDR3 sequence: CSLLGPGGPSNEQFF. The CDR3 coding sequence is TGCAGTCTGCTAGGCCCGGGAGGGCCGAGTAATGAGCAGTTCTTC.